The present entry profiles one TCR beta chain with its context. Its antigen is unidentified. This sample was included in a study of neoadjuvant anti-PD-1 for oral cavity cancer. In the study overall: Non-progressing patients received a fourth nivolumab dose near day 43, then surgery on days 50-56. Study results and caveats: PBMC Gini-index clonality exceeded responders' in non-responders post-nivolumab.

Blood cells were analyzed directly, without culture or expansion. The CDR3 contains 16 residues. V lost 5 bases, J lost 5 bases, and 22 bases lay in between. The germline V gene has CDR1 SEHNR and CDR2 FQNEAQ (reference sequence). Assay: immunoSEQ multiplex PCR; the TCRdb copy retains only in-frame clones and omits some. The repertoire consists of about 15,000 clones, with roughly 78% occurring once and the leading ten covering about 3%. The sequence was obtained from a person between 35 and 79 years old with oral cavity squamous cell carcinoma. This chain uses TRBV7-9 with TRBJ2-7; weak D call: TRBD2 (6 bases). Source: PBMCs, taken before nivolumab (anti-PD-1) treatment. CDR3 region: CASSPPGVPGVNEQYF. The CDR3 DNA reads as TGTGCCAGCAGCCCGCCGGGAGTTCCGGGAGTCAACGAGCAGTACTTC. The entire variable domain, with the rest obtained from reference TRBV7-9 and TRBJ2-7, is as follows: DTGVSQNPRHKITKRGQNVTFRCDPISEHNRLYWYRQTLGQGPEFLTYFQNEAQLEKSRLLSDRFSAERPKGSFSTLEIQRTEQGDSAMYLCASSPPGVPGVNEQYFGPGTRLTVT.